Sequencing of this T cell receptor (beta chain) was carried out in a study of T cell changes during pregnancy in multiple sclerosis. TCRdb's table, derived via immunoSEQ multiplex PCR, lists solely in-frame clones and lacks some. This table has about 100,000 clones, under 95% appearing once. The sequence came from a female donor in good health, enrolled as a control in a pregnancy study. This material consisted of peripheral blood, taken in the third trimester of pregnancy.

The CDR3 reads CASSLHPVAGYIAGELFF. CDR3 bases: TGTGCCAGCAGCTTACACCCTGTTGCGGGGTATATCGCCGGGGAGCTGTTTTTT. The V and J genes are TRBV7-2 and TRBJ2-2, with D possibly being TRBD2 (6 bases). V was pared by 2 bases and J by 6 bases, with 22 bases between. Germline CDR1 is SGHTA and CDR2 is FQGNSA. The CDR3 sequence is 18 residues long.